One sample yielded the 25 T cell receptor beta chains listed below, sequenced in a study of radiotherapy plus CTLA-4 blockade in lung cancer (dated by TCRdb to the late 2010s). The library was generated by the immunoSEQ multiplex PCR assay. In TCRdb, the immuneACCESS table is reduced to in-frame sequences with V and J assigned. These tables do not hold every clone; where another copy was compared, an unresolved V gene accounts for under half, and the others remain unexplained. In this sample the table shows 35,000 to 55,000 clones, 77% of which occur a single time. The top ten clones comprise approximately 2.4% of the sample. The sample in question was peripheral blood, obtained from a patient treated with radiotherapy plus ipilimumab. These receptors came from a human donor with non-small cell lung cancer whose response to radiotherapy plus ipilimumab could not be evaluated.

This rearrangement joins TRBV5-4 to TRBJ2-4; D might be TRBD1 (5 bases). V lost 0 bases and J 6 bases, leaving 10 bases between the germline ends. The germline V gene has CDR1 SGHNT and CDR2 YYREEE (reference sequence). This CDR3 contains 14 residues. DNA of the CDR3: TGTGCCAGCAGCTTGGCGCTAGGGGCAAACATTCAGTACTTC. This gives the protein CASSLALGANIQYF.

The CDR3 protein is CAWSGRQGWYEQYF. The DNA of the CDR3 is TGTGCCTGGAGTGGACGACAGGGATGGTACGAGCAGTACTTC. The chain joins TRBV30 to TRBJ2-7; 7 bases fit TRBD1. Germline V gives CDR1 GTSNPN, CDR2 SVGIG (reference sequence). V gave up 1 base and J gave up 4 bases; unmatched junction bases: 7. This CDR3 region has 14 residues.

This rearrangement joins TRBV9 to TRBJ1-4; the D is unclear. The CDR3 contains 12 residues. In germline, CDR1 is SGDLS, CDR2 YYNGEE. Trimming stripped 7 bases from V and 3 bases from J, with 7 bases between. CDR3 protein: CASAAANEKLFF. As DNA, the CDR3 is TGTGCCAGCGCGGCGGCTAATGAAAAACTGTTTTTT.

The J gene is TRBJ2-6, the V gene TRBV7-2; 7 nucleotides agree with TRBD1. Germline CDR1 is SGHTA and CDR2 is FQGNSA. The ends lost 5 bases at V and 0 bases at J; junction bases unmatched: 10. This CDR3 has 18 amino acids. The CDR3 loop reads CASSRQDRWSSGANVLTF. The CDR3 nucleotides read TGTGCCAGCAGCCGACAGGACAGGTGGAGCTCTGGGGCCAACGTCCTGACTTTC.

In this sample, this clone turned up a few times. The CDR3 loop is CAWSGLAENTGELFF. The CDR3, as DNA: TGTGCCTGGAGTGGCCTAGCGGAAAACACCGGGGAGCTGTTTTTT. The chain recombines TRBV30 with TRBJ2-2, with 7 bases fitting TRBD2. The length of the CDR3 is 15 residues. CDR1 and CDR2 from the germline V gene are GTSNPN and SVGIG (reference sequence). Trimming at V came to 1 base and at J to 2 bases, leaving 4 bases not matched to a gene.

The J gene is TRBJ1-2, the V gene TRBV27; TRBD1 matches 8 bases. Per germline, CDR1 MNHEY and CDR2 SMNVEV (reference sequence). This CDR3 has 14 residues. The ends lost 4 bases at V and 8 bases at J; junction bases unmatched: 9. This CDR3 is CASSSLDRVRGYTF. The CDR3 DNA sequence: TGTGCCAGCAGTTCCCTGGACAGGGTTCGGGGCTACACCTTC.

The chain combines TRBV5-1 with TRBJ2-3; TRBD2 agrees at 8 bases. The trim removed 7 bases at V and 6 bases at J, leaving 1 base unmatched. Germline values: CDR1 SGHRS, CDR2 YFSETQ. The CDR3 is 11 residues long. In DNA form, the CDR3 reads TGCGCCAGCCGGGGGGGGGATACGCAGTATTTT. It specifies CASRGGDTQYF.

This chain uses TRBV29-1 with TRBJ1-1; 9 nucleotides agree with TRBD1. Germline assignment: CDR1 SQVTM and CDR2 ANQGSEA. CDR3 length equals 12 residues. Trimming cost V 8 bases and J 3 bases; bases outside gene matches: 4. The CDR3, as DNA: TGCAGCTTGACAGGGGGGGACACTGAAGCTTTCTTT. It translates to CSLTGGDTEAFF.

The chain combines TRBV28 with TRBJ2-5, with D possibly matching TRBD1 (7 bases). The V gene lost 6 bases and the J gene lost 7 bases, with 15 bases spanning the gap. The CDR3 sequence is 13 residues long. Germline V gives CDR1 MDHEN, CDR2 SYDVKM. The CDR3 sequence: CASRSEGARTQYF. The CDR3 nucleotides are TGTGCCAGCAGGTCGGAGGGGGCGCGGACCCAGTACTTC.

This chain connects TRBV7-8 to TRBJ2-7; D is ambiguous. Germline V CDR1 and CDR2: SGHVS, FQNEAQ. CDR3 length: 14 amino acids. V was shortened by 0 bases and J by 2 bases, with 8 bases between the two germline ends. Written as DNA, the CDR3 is TGTGCCAGCAGCTTAGCGGGCTATACCTACGAGCAGTACTTC. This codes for CASSLAGYTYEQYF.

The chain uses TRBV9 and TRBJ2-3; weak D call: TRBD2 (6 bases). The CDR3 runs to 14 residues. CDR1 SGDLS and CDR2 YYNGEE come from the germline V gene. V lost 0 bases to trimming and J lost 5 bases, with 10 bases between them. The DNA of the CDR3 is TGTGCCAGCAGCGTAGAACTAGCTGGAGATACGCAGTATTTT. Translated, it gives CASSVELAGDTQYF.

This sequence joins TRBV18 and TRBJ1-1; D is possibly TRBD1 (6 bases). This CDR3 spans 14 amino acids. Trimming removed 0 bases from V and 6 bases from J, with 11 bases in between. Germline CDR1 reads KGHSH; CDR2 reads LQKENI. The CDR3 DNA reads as TGTGCCAGCTCACCACCGGTCGGGACATCTGAAGCTTTCTTT. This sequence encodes CASSPPVGTSEAFF.

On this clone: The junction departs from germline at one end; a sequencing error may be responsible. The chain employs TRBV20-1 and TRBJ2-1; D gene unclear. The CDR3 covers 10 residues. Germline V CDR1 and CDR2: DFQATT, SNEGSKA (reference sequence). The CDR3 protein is CSASSNEQFF. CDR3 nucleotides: TGCAGTGCTTCCTCCAATGAGCAGTTCTTC.

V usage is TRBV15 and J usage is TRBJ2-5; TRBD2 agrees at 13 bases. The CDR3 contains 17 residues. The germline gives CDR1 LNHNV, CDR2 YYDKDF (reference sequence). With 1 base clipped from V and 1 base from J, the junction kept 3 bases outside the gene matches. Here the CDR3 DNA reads TGTGCCACCAGCAGAGGACTAGCGGGGGGCGGCCAAGAGACCCAGTACTTC. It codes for CATSRGLAGGGQETQYF.

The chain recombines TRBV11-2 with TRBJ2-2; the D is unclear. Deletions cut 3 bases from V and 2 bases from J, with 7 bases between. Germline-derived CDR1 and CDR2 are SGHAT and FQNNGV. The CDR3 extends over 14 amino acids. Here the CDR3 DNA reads TGTGCCAGCAGCTTCGTAGTAAACACCGGGGAGCTGTTTTTT. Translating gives CASSFVVNTGELFF.

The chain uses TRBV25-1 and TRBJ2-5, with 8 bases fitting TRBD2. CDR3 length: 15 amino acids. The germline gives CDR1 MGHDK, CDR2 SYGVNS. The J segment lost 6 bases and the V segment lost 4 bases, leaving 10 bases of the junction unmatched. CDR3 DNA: TGTGCCAGCAGTGTCGGTAGCGGGGAGTCGAAGACCCAGTACTTC. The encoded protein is CASSVGSGESKTQYF.

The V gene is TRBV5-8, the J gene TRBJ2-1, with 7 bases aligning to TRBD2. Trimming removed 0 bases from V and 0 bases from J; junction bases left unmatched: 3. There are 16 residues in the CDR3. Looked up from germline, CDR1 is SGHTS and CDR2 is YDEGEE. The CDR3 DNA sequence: TGTGCCAGCAGCTTGGTGGGGGGGACCTCCTACAATGAGCAGTTCTTC. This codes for CASSLVGGTSYNEQFF.

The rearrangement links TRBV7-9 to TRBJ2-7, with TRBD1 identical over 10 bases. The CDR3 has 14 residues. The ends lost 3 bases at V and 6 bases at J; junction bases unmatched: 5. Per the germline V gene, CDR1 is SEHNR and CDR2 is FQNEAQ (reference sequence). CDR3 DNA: TGTGCCAGCAGCTTCCCGGGACAGGGGTCCGAGCAGTACTTC. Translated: CASSFPGQGSEQYF.

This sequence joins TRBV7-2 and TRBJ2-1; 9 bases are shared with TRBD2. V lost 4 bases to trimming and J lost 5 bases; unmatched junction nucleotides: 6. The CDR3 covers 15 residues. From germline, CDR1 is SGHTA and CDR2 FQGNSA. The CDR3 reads CASSSLAGDHNEQFF. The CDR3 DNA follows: TGTGCCAGCAGCTCCTTAGCGGGGGACCACAATGAGCAGTTCTTC.

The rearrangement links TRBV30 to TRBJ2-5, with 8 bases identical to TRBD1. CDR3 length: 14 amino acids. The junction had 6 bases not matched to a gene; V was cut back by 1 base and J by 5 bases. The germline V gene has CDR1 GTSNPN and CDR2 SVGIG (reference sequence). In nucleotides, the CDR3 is TGTGCCTGGAGTGGGCAGGGGGCGCGGGAGACCCAGTACTTC. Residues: CAWSGQGARETQYF.

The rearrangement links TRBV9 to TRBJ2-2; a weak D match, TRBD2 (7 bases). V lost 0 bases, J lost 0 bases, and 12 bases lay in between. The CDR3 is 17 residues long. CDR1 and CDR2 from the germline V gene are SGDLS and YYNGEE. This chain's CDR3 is CASSVGGGGPNTGELFF. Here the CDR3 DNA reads TGTGCCAGCAGCGTAGGAGGGGGGGGCCCGAACACCGGGGAGCTGTTTTTT. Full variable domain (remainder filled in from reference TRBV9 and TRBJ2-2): DSGVTQTPKHLITATGQRVTLRCSPRSGDLSVYWYQQSLDQGLQFLIQYYNGEERAKGNILERFSAQQFPDLHSELNLSSLELGDSALYFCASSVGGGGPNTGELFFGEGSRLTVL.

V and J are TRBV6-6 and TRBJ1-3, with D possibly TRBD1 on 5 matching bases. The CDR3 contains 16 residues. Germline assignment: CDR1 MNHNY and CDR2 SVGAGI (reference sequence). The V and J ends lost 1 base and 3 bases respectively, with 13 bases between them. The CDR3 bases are TGTGCCAGCAGTTACTTCGGGGGTAAAGGTGGAAACACCATATATTTT. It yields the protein CASSYFGGKGGNTIYF.

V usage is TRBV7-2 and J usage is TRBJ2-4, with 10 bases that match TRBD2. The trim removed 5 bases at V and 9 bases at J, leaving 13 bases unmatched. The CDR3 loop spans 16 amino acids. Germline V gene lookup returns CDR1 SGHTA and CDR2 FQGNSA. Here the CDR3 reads CASSRRPAGGRSIQYF. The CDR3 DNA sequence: TGTGCCAGCAGCAGACGACCAGCGGGGGGGCGAAGCATTCAGTACTTC.

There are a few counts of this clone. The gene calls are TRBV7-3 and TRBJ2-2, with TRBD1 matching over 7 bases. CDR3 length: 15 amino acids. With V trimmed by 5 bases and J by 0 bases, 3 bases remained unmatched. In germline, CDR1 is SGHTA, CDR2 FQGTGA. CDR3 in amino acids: CASSRDSANTGELFF. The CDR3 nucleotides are TGTGCCAGCAGCCGGGACAGTGCGAACACCGGGGAGCTGTTTTTT.

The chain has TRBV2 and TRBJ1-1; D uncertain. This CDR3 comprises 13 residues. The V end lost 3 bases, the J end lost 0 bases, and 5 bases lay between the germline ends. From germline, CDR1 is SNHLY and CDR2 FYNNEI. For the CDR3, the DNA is TGTGCCAGCAGTGATGAGGTGAACACTGAAGCTTTCTTT. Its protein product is CASSDEVNTEAFF. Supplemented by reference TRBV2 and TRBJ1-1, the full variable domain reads EPEVTQTPSHQVTQMGQEVILRCVPISNHLYFYWYRQILGQKVEFLVSFYNNEISEKSEIFDDQFSVERPDGSNFTLKIRSTKLEDSAMYFCASSDEVNTEAFFGQGTRLTVV.